The T cell receptor beta chain under discussion was sequenced for a study of response to subunit inactivated influenza vaccine. In TCRdb, the RT-PCR reads were re-called with MiXCR into one record per CDR3 protein. The table includes fewer than 800,000 distinct CDR3 sequences, roughly 14% detected once. This clonotype showed up just a few times. No antigen is known for it. Overall study findings and caveats: After each seasonal influenza vaccination, few new T cells are recruited, the authors suggested.

This TCR was sampled from a man over 45 who received an inactivated influenza vaccine. The material was PBMCs from blood, obtained 12 days after vaccination.

The CDR3 region has the DNA TGTGCCTGGAGACCTATCACAGAGAGCTACGAGCAGTACTTC. Encoded protein: CAWRPITESYEQYF. The J gene is TRBJ2-7, the V gene TRBV30; D uncertain. Trimming took off 3 bases at V and 3 bases at J, with 15 bases between the two ends. Looked up from germline, CDR1 is GTSNPN and CDR2 is SVGIG (reference sequence). This CDR3 spans 14 amino acids. Combining the CDR3 with reference TRBV30 and TRBJ2-7 gives the whole variable domain SQTIHQWPATLVQPVGSPLSLECTVEGTSNPNLYWYRQAAGRGLQLLFYSVGIGQISSEVPQNLSASRPQDRQFILSSKKLLLSDSGFYLCAWRPITESYEQYFGPGTRLTVT.